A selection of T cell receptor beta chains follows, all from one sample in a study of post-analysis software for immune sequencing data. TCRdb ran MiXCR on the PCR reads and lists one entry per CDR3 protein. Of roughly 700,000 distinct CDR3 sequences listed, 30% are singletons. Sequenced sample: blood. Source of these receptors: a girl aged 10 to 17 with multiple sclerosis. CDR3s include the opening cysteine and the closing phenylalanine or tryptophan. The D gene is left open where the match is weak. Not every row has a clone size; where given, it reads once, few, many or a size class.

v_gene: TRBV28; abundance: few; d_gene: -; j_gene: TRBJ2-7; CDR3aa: CASSKGPDSYEQYF; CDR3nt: TGTGCCAGCAGTAAAGGGCCGGACTCCTACGAGCAGTACTTC
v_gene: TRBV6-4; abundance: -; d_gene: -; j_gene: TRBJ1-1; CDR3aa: CASSEWVNTEAFF; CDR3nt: TGTGCCAGCAGCGAGTGGGTGAACACTGAAGCTTTCTTT
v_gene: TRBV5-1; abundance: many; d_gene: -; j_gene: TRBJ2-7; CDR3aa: CASSLAGPYEQYF; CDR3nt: TGTGCCAGCAGTTTGGCAGGACCATACGAGCAGTACTTC
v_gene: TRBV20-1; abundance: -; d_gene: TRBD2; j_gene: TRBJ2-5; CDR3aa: CSARASGQETQYF; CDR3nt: TGCAGTGCTAGGGCTAGCGGCCAAGAGACCCAGTACTTC
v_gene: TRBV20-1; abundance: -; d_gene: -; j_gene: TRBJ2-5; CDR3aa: CSARRLPPGRKNQTPQYF; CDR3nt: TGCAGTGCTAGACGCCTCCCTCCGGGACGGAAGAACCAAACGCCCCAGTACTTC
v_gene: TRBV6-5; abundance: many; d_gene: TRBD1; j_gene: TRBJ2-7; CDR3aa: CASSLTDRGLGEQYF; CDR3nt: TGTGCCAGCAGCCTAACAGACAGGGGGCTTGGCGAGCAGTACTTC
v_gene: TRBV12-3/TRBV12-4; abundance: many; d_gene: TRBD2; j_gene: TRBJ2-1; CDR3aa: CASTRLASYNEQFF; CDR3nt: TGTGCCAGCACCCGACTAGCCTCCTACAATGAGCAGTTCTTC
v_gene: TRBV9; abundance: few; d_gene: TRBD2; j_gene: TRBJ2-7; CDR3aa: CASSGGLVGEQYF; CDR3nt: TGTGCCAGCAGCGGGGGACTAGTTGGCGAGCAGTACTTC
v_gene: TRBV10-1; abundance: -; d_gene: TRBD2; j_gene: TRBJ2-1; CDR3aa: CASSESGAGYNEQFF; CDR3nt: TGCGCCAGCAGTGAGTCGGGAGCGGGATACAATGAGCAGTTCTTC
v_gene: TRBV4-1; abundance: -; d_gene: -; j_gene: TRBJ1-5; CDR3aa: CASSQDRGTGFRPQHF; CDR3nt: TGCGCCAGCAGCCAAGATAGAGGGACGGGGTTTCGGCCCCAGCATTTT
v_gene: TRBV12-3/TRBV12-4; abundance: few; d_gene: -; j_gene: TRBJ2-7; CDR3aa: CASSFSRGTYSYEQYF; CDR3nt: TGTGCCAGCAGTTTTTCTAGGGGGACATACTCCTACGAGCAGTACTTC
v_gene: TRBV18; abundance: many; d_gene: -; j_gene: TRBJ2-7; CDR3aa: CASSPSVSGQSGSLYEQYF; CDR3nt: TGTGCCAGCTCACCAAGTGTTTCGGGACAATCAGGGTCTTTGTACGAGCAGTACTTC
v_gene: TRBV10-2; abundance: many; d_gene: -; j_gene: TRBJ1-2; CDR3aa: CASSESSSYTF; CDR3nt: TGCGCCAGCAGTGAGTCGAGCAGCTACACCTTC
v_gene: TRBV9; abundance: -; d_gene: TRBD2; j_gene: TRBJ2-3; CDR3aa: CASSSHRRLAETTDTQYF; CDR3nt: TGTGCCAGCAGCTCACACCGCCGACTAGCGGAGACCACAGATACGCAGTATTTT
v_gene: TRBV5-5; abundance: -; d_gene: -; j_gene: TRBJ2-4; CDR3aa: CASSLAKEGNIQYF; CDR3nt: TGTGCCAGCAGCTTGGCCAAGGAGGGGAACATTCAGTACTTC
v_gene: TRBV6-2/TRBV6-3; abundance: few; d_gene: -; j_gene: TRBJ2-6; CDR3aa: CASSPDGANVLTF; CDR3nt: TGTGCCAGCAGCCCCGACGGGGCCAACGTCCTGACTTTC
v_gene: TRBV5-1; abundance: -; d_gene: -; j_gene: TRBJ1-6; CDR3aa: CASSWQGMVSPLHF; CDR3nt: TGCGCCAGCAGCTGGCAGGGGATGGTTTCACCCCTCCACTTT
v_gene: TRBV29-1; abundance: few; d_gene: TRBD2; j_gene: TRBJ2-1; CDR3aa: CSASRAGRGNEQFF; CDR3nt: TGCAGCGCCTCGAGGGCGGGGAGGGGCAATGAGCAGTTCTTC
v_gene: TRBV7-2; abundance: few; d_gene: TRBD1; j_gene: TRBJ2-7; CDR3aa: CASRLDGTGVYEQYF; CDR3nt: TGTGCCAGCAGATTAGACGGGACAGGGGTATACGAGCAGTACTTC
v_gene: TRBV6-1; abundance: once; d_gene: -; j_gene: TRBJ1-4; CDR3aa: CASIKAGGNEKRFF; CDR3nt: TGTGCCAGCATCAAGGCGGGCGGTAATGAAAAACGGTTTTTT